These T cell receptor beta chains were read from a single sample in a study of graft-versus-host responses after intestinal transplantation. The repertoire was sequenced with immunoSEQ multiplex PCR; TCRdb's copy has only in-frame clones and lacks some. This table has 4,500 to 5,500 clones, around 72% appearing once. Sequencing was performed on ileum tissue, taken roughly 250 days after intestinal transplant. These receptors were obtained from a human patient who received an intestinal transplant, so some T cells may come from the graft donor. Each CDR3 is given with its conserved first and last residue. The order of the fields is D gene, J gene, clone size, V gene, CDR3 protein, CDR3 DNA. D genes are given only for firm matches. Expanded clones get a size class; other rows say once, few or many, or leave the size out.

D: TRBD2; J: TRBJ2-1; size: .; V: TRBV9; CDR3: CASSVGIGWGGNEQFF; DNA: TGTGCCAGCAGCGTAGGGATAGGCTGGGGGGGGAATGAGCAGTTCTTC
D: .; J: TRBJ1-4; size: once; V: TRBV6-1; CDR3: CASSLEPPWNEKLFF; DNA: TGTGCCAGCAGCCTAGAACCCCCCTGGAATGAAAAACTGTTTTTT
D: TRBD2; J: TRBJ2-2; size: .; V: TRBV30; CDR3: CASSGGTWAGELFF; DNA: TGTGCCTCGTCGGGGGGGACCTGGGCCGGGGAGCTGTTTTTT
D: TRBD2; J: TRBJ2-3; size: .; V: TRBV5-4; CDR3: CASSQGLAGVGTDTQYF; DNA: TGTGCCAGCAGCCAGGGACTAGCGGGAGTAGGGACAGATACGCAGTATTTT
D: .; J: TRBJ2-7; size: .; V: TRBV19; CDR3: CASSISPGIFIHEQYF; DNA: TGTGCCAGTAGTATATCCCCCGGGATATTCATACACGAGCAGTACTTC
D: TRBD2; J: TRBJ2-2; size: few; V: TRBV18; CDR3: CASSRTSGTNTGELFF; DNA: TGTGCCAGCTCACGGACTAGCGGTACGAACACCGGGGAGCTGTTTTTT
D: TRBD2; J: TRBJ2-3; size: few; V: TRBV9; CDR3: CASSTSQRDTDTQYF; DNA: TGTGCCAGCAGCACCAGTCAGCGGGACACAGATACGCAGTATTTT
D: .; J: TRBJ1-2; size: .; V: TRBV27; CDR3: CASSFGGASYGYTF; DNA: TGTGCCAGCAGTTTCGGCGGAGCGTCGTATGGCTACACCTTC
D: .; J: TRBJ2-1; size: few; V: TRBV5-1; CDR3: CASSLLLTQSSYNEQFF; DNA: TGCGCCAGCAGCTTGCTCCTGACACAGAGCTCCTACAATGAGCAGTTCTTC
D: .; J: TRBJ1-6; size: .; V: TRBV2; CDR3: CASSTGNSPLHF; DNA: TGTGCCAGCAGTACAGGGAATTCACCCCTCCACTTT
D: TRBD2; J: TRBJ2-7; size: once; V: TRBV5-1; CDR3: CASSSTPGLAGPYEQYF; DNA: TGCGCCAGCAGCTCTACGCCGGGACTAGCGGGTCCCTACGAGCAGTACTTC
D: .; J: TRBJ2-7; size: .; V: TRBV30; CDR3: CAWSDPVRARKYEQYF; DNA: TGTGCCTGGAGTGACCCTGTCAGGGCTAGAAAGTACGAGCAGTACTTC
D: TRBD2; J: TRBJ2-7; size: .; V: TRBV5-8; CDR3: CASSMMPSGHHEQYF; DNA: TGTGCCAGCAGCATGATGCCTAGCGGGCACCACGAGCAGTACTTC
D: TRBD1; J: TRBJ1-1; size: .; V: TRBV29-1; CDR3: CSVDRATEAFF; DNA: TGCAGCGTGGACAGGGCCACTGAAGCTTTCTTT
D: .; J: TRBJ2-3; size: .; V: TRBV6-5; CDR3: CASSYSVGDGTDTQYF; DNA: TGTGCCAGCAGTTACTCTGTAGGGGATGGCACAGATACGCAGTATTTT
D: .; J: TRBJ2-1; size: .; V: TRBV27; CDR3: CASSLVANEQFF; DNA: TGTGCCAGCAGTTTAGTAGCTAACGAGCAGTTCTTC
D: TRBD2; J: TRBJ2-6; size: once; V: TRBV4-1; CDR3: CASSQDRVREGSGANVLTF; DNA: TGCGCCAGCAGCCAAGATCGGGTGCGGGAGGGCTCTGGGGCCAACGTCCTGACTTTC
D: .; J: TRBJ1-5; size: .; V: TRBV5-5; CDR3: CASSFACGQQPQHF; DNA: TGTGCCAGCAGCTTCGCGTGTGGGCAGCAGCCCCAGCATTTT
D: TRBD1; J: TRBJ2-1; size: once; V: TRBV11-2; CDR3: CASSSNRDRPGSFHNEQFF; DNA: TGTGCCAGCAGCTCGAACCGGGACAGGCCAGGCAGTTTCCACAATGAGCAGTTCTTC